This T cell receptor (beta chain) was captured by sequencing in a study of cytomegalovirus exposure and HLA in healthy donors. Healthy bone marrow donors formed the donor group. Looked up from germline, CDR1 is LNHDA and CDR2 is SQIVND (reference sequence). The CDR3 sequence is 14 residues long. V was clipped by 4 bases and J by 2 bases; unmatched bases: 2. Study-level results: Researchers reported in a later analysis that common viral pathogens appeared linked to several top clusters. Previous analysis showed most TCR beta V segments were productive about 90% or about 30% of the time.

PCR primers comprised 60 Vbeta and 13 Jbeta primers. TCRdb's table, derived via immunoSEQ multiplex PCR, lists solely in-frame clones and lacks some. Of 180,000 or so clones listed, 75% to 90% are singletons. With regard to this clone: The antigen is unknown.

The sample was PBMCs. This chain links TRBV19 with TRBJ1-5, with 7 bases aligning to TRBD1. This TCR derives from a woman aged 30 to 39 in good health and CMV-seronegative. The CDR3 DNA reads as TGTGCCAGTAGTACCGGGACAGGCAATCAGCCCCAGCATTTT. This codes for CASSTGTGNQPQHF.